This T cell receptor beta chain derives from a study of blood T cells in healthy people across ages. Study at large: Capturing about one barcoded beta molecule per two T cells was achieved by template switching.

Next came a second PCR, run for roughly 6 to 11 cycles, which used a sample-barcoded 5' primer along with a J-beta primer mix. Each single sample gave us at least 2.5 million CDR3-containing paired-end reads. TCRdb used MiXCR to reprocess the 5' RACE reads, holding one entry per CDR3 protein. The sample has approximately 1.5 million distinct CDR3 sequences, around 36% seen once. Caucasian, healthy and from Russia, the donors were aged between about 6 and 100. As to this clonotype: What it recognizes is unknown. Relative to the germline gene, one junction end is altered; a read error may explain this.

The CDR3 loop spans 13 amino acids. Looked up from germline, CDR1 is MDHEN and CDR2 is SYDVKM. Overall study results and limits: Significant beta diversity loss was already apparent by age approximately 40, declining roughly linearly.

The chain has TRBV28 and TRBJ2-1; the D gene is possibly TRBD2 (6 bases). This clonotype originated in a young woman in good health. The sequencing sample was made of blood. In DNA, the CDR3 is TGTTCCAGCAGCTGGGACTCGTACAATGAGCAGTTCTTC. Amino acid sequence: CSSSWDSYNEQFF.